What follows are 5 T cell receptor beta chains derived from one specimen sequenced in a study of Ad26.COV2.S vaccination and SARS-CoV-2 variants. Treatment of the sample: some 20 received Ad26.COV2.S at low or high dose, single or two shots; about five received placebo; per-sample allocation not given. Samples were taken on day 63 after the first vaccine or placebo injection. TCRdb keeps only in-frame clones here, not all; method: immunoSEQ multiplex PCR. The sample contains over 200,000 clones, roughly 88% of which appear only once. The specimen was peripheral blood, collected in a trial of Ad26.COV2.S vaccine versus placebo. All receptors come from a person aged 18-60 years who received the Ad26.COV2.S COVID-19 vaccine or a placebo.

The chain links TRBV10-3 to TRBJ1-1; D unresolved. The CDR3 is 15 residues long. Germline V lookup: CDR1 ENHRY, CDR2 SYGVKD. Trimming stripped 6 bases from V and 1 base from J, with 15 bases between. CDR3 region: CAISPLPVGNTEAFF. CDR3 sequence (DNA): TGTGCCATCAGCCCTCTTCCCGTTGGGAACACTGAAGCTTTCTTT.

The chain couples TRBV10-3 to TRBJ2-1; D is ambiguous. Trimming removed 1 base at V and 1 base at J, with 17 bases between. The CDR3 has 18 residues. CDR1 is ENHRY, CDR2 SYGVKD, per germline. The CDR3 sequence: CAISELSPTGASYNEQFF. The CDR3 DNA sequence: TGTGCCATCAGTGAGTTAAGCCCCACTGGAGCATCCTACAATGAGCAGTTCTTC.

This chain uses TRBV20-1 with TRBJ2-7; 12 bases align to TRBD2. This CDR3 is built from 15 residues. Germline CDR1 and CDR2: DFQATT and SNEGSKA (reference sequence). The junction had 7 bases not matched to a gene; V was cut back by 3 bases and J by 4 bases. CDR3: CSASSLAGGPYEQYF. The CDR3, as DNA: TGCAGTGCTAGTTCACTAGCGGGGGGCCCATACGAGCAGTACTTC.

The V gene is TRBV5-1, the J gene TRBJ2-7, with a weak D call TRBD1 (7 bases). This CDR3 is 16 amino acids long. Between the trimmed V and J ends, which lost 0 bases and 2 bases, there was a span of 15 bases. Looked up from germline, CDR1 is SGHRS and CDR2 is YFSETQ. This chain's CDR3 is CASSLGGDSFPYEQYF. In nucleotides, the CDR3 is TGCGCCAGCAGCTTGGGGGGGGACAGTTTCCCCTACGAGCAGTACTTC.

The chain combines TRBV6-5 with TRBJ2-7; no definite D call. Germline V gene data show CDR1 as MNHEY and CDR2 as SVGAGI. Trimming removed 6 bases from V and 3 bases from J, with 18 bases in between. This CDR3 comprises 15 residues. The CDR3 nucleotides read TGTGCCAGCAGCGGATATGGAGAGGTTTTCTACGAGCAGTACTTC. Translated: CASSGYGEVFYEQYF.